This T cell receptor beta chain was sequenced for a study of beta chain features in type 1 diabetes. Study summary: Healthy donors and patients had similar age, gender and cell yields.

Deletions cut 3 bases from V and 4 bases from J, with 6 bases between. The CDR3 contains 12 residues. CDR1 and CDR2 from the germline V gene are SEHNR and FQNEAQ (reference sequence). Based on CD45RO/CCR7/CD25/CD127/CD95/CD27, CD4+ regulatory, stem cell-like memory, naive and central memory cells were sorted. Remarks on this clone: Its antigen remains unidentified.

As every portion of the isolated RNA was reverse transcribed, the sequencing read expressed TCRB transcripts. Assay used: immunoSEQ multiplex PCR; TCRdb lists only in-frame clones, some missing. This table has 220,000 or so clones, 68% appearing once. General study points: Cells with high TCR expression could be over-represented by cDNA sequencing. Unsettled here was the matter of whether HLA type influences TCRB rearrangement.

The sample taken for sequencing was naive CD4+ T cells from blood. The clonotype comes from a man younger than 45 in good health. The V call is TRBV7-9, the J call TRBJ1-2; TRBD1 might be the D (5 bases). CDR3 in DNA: TGTGCCAGCAGCTTCAGGGCCTATGGCTACACCTTC. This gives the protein CASSFRAYGYTF.